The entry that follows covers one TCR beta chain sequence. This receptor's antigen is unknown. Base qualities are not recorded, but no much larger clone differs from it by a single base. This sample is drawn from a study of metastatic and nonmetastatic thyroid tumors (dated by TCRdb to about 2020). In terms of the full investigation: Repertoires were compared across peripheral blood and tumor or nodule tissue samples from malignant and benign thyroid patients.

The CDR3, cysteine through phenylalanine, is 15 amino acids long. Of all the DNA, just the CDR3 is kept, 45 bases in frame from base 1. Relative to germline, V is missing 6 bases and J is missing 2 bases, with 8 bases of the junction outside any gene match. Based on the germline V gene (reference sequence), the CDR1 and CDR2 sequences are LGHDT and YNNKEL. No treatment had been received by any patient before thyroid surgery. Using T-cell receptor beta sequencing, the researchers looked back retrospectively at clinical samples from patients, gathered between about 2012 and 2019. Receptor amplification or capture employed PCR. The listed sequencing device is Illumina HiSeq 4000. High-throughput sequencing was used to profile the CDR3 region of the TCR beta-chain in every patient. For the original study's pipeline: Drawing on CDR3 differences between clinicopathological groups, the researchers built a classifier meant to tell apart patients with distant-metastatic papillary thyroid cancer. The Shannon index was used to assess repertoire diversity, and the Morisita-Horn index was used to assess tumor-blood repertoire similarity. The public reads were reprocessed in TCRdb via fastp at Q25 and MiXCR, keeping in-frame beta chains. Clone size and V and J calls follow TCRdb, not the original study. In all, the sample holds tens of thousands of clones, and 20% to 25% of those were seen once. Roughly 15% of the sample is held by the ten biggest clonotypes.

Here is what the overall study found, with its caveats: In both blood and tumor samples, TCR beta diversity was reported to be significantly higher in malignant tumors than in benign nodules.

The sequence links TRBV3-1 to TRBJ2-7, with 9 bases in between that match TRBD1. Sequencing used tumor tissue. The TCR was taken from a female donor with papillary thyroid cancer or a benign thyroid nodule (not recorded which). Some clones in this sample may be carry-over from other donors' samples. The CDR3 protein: CASSPMGQGPYEQYF. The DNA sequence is TGTGCCAGCAGTCCCATGGGACAGGGACCCTACGAGCAGTACTTC.